This note documents a single T cell receptor beta chain sequence. This clone's antigen is unknown. The sample holds no much larger clone one base away, and base qualities are not on file. These data originate in a study of blood T cell repertoires in COVID-19 (TCRdb year 2020). Study-wide context: ImmuneRACE Cohort 3 recovered participants were defined by two consecutive negative NP/OP PCR tests, healthcare professional clearance, or symptom resolution. Samples covering the acute and convalescent phases of COVID-19 were provided by collaborators in the United States, Italy and Spain. The material from the prospective study consisted of cDNA or gDNA derived from T cells, B-cell-depleted T cells, or PBMCs. The dataset comprised deeply sampled blood TCRbeta repertoires from subjects exposed to, actively infected with, or recovered from COVID-19. The repertoires were released in a freely available public database intended as a resource for research on the immune response to SARS-CoV-2. The samples were drawn from two sources: the first 160 participants of the ongoing ImmuneRACE study, and fewer than 1,500 subjects contributed by 6 global collaborators. Nearly every sample came with metadata listing a de-identified subject ID, COVID-19 status, age in years and sex. Where HLA class I and class II types were available, the types were taken from metadata supplied by the sample provider, not from assay-based typing.

The CDR1 and CDR2 encoded by the germline V gene (reference sequence) are LNHDA and SQIVND. V is cut back by 5 bases and J by 9 bases, with 10 bases in the junction unmatched. The cysteine opens and the phenylalanine closes a CDR3 of 15 amino acids. Only the CDR3 region is kept as DNA, spanning 45 bases read in frame from base 1. Study-level results and caveats: How much clinical and demographic metadata was included differed by source and by participant, and the metadata was provided uncurated.

Enrolling through a virtual design, the prospective study's participants ranged in age from roughly 18 to 89 years and lived across some 23 United States geographic areas. Cohort assignment in the prospective study relied on participant-reported clinical history from a screening survey and a study questionnaire. In the prospective study, whole blood, serum and a nasopharyngeal or oropharyngeal swab were collected from each participant by mobile phlebotomists. Over a roughly 2-month period, participants in the prospective study had the option of providing additional blood draws and questionnaires. Prospective study blood samples were shipped either frozen or at room temperature before DNA extraction. TCRbeta CDR3 regions were amplified from genomic DNA using the immunoSEQ Assay, a bias-controlled multiplex PCR. In the source study's methods: The number of nucleated cells in each sample was estimated by amplification of reference gene primers within the assay. Sequence reads were collapsed and filtered to measure the absolute abundance of every unique TCRbeta CDR3 rearrangement. For each sample, productive Simpson clonality was calculated as the square root of Simpson's diversity index across productive rearrangements. TCRdb holds this immuneACCESS table with in-frame rearrangements only. Some clones are missing; in checked studies, unresolved V genes explain under half, and the rest has no known cause. V, J and clone size derive from that table, while D and trimming were established from the DNA sequence. This sample lists some 220,000 clones; approximately 87% were detected once. The ten largest clones capture approximately 3% of the sample.

The origin of this receptor is a woman aged 45-59 years in a cohort exposed to, infected with or recovered from COVID-19 (not recorded which). The source material was PBMCs or T cells enriched from blood (not recorded which). The sequence joins TRBV19 to TRBJ1-6; the central 7 bases match TRBD1. The nucleotides are TGTGCCAGTAGTTCTGAGGCAGGGGGAATTTCACCCCTCCACTTT. Its product reads: CASSSEAGGISPLHF.